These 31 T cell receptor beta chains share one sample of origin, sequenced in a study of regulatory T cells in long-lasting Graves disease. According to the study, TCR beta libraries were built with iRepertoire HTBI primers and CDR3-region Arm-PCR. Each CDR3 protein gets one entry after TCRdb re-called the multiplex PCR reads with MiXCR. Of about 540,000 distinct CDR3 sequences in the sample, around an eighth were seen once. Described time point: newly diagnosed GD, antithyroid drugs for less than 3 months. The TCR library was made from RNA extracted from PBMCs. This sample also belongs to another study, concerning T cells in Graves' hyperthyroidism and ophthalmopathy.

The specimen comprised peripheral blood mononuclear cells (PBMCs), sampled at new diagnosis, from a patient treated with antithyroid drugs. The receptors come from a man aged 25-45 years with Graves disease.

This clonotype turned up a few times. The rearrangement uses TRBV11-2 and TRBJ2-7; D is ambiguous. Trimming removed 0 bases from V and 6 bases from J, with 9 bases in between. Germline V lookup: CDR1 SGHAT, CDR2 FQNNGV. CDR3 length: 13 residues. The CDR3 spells CASSLDRAREQYF. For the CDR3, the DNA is TGTGCCAGCAGCTTAGATCGGGCTCGCGAGCAGTACTTC.

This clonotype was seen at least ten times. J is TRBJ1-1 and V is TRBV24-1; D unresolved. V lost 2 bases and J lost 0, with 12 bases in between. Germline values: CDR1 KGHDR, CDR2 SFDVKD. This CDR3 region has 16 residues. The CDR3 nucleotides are TGTGCCACCAGTGATTCGAAAGGACCCATGAACACTGAAGCTTTCTTT. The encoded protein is CATSDSKGPMNTEAFF.

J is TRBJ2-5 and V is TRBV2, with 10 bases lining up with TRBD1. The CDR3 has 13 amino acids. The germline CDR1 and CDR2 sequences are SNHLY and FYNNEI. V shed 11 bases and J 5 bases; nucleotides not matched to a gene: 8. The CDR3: CAGGQGVVETQYF. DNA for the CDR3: TGTGCCGGTGGACAGGGGGTTGTGGAGACCCAGTACTTC.

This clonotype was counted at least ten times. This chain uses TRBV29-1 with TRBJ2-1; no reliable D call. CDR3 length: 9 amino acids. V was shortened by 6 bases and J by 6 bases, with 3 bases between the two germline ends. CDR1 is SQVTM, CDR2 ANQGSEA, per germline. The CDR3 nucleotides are TGCAGCGTCCCCAATGAGCAGTTCTTC. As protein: CSVPNEQFF.

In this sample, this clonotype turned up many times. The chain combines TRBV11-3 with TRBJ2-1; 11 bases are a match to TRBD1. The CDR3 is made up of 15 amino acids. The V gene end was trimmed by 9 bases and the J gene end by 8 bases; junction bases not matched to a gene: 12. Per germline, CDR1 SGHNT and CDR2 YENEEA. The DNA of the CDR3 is TGTGCCAGTCCAGACCGGGACAGGGGGATCGATGAGCAGTTCTTC. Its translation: CASPDRDRGIDEQFF.

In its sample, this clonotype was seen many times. This CDR3 is CASRDRPVSTDTQYF. The CDR3 region has the DNA TGCGCCAGCAGGGACAGGCCCGTGAGCACAGATACGCAGTATTTT. The genes are TRBV5-1 and TRBJ2-3, with 7 bases lining up with TRBD1. V shed 5 bases, J shed 0 bases, and the junction held 6 bases outside the gene matches. The CDR3 spans 15 residues. Germline V gives CDR1 SGHRS, CDR2 YFSETQ.

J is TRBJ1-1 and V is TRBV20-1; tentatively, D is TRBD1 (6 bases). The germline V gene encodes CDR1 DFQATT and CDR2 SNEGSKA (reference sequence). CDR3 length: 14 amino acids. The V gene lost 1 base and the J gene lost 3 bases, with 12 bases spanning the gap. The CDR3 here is CSARGTDGYTEAFF. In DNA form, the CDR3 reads TGCAGTGCTAGAGGGACAGATGGGTACACTGAAGCTTTCTTT.

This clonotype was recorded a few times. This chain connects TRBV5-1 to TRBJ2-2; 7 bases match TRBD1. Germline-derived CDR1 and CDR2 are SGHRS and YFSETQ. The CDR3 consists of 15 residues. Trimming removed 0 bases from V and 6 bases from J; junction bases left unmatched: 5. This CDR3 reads CASSLGQGSPGELFF. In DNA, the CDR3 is TGCGCCAGCAGCTTGGGACAGGGCTCCCCCGGGGAGCTGTTTTTT.

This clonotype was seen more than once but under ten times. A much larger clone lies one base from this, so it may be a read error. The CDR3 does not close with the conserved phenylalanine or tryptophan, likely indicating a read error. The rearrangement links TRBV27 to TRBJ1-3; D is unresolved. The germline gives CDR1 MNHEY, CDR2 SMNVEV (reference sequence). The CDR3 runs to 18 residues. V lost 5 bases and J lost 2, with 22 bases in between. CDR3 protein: CASSSTIPRGVTGNTIYS. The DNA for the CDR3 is TGTGCCAGCAGTAGTACGATCCCTCGGGGTGTGACTGGAAACACCATATATTCT.

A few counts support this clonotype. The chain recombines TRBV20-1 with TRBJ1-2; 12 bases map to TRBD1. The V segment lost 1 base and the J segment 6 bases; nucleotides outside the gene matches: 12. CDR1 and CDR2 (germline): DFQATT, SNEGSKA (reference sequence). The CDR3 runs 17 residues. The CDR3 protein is CSARVPLNRDRGHGYTF. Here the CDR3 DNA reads TGCAGTGCTAGAGTTCCTCTTAATCGGGACAGGGGGCATGGCTACACCTTC.

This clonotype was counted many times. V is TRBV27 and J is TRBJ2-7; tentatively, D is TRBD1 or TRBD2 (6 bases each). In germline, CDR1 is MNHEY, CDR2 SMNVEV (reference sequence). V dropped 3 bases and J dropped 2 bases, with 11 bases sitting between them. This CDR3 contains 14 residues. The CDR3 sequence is CASSFRGQAYEQYF. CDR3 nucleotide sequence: TGTGCCAGCAGTTTTCGGGGGCAGGCCTACGAGCAGTACTTC.

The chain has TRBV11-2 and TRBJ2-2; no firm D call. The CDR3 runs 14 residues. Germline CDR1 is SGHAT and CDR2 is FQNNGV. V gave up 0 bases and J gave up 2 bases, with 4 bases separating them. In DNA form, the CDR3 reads TGTGCCAGCAGCTTAGAATGTAACACCGGGGAGCTGTTTTTT. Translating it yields CASSLECNTGELFF. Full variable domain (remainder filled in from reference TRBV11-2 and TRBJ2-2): EAGVAQSPRYKIIEKRQSVAFWCNPISGHATLYWYQQILGQGPKLLIQFQNNGVVDDSQLPKDRFSAERLKGVDSTLKIQPAKLEDSAVYLCASSLECNTGELFFGEGSRLTVL.

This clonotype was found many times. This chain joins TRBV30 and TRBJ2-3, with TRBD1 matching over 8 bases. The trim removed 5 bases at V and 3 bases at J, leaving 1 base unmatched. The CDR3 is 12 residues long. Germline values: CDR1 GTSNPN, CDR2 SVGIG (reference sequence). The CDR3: CAWGQGTDTQYF. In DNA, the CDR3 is TGTGCCTGGGGACAGGGAACAGATACGCAGTATTTT.

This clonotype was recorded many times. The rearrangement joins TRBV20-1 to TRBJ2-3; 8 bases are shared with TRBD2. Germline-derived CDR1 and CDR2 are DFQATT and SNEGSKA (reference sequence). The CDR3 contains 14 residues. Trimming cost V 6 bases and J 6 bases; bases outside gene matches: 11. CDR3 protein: CSATGLVLADTQYF. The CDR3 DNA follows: TGCAGTGCAACGGGACTAGTCTTAGCGGATACGCAGTATTTT.

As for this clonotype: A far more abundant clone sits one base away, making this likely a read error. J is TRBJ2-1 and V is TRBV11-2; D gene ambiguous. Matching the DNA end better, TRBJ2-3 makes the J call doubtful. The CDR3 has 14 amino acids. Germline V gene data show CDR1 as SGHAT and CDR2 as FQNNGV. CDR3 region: CASSLPPGVDTQYF. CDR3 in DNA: TGTGCCAGCAGCTTACCCCCAGGAGTAGATACGCAGTATTTT.

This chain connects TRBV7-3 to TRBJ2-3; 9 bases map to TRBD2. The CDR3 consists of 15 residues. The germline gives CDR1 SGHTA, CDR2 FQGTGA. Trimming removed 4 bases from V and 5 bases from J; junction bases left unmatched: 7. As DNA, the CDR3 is TGTGCCAGCAGCTCCGGACTAGCGCCAGAAGATACGCAGTATTTT. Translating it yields CASSSGLAPEDTQYF.

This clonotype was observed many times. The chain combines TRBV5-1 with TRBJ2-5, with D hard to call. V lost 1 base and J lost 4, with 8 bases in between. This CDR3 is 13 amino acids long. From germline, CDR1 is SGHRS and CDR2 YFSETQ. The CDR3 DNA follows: TGCGCCAGCAGCTTGAACCCGGGAGAGACCCAGTACTTC. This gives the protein CASSLNPGETQYF.

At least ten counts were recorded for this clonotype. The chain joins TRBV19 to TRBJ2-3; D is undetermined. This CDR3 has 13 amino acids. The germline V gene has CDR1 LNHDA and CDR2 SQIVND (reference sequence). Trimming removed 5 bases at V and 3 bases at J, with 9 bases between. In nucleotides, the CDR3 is TGTGCCAGTAGTCCCGGATATACAGATACGCAGTATTTT. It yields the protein CASSPGYTDTQYF.

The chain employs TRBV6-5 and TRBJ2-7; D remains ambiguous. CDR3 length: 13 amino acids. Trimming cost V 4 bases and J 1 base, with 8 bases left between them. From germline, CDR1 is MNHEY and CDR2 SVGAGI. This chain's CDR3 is CASSLSQSYEQYF. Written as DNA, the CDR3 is TGTGCCAGCAGTTTATCCCAATCCTACGAGCAGTACTTC.

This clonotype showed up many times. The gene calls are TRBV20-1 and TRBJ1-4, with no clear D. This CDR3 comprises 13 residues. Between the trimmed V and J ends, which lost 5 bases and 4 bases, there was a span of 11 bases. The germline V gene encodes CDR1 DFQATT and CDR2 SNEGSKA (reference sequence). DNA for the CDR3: TGCAGTGCTCCTCGGGCCTTTAATGAAAAACTGTTTTTT. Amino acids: CSAPRAFNEKLFF.

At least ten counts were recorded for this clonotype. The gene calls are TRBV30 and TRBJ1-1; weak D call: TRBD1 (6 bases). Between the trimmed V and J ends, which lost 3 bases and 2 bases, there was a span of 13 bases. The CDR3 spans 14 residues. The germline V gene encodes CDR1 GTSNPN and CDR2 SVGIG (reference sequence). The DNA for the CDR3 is TGTGCCTGGAGGCGGGGACACTTTAACACTGAAGCTTTCTTT. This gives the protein CAWRRGHFNTEAFF. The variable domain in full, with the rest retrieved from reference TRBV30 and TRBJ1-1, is SQTIHQWPATLVQPVGSPLSLECTVEGTSNPNLYWYRQAAGRGLQLLFYSVGIGQISSEVPQNLSASRPQDRQFILSSKKLLLSDSGFYLCAWRRGHFNTEAFFGQGTRLTVV.

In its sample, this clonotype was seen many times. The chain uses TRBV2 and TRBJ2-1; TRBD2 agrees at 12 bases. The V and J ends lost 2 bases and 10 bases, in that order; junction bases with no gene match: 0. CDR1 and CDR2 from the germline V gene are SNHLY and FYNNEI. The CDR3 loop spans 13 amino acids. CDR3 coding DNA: TGTGCCAGCAGTGAAACTAGCGGGGGGGAGCAGTTCTTC. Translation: CASSETSGGEQFF.

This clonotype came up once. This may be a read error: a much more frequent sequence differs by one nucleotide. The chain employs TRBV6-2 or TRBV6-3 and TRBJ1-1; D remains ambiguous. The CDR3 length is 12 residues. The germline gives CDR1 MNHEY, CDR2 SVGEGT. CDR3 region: CTVSGGSAEAFF. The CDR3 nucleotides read TGCACCGTTTCCGGCGGTTCGGCTGAAGCTTTCTTT.

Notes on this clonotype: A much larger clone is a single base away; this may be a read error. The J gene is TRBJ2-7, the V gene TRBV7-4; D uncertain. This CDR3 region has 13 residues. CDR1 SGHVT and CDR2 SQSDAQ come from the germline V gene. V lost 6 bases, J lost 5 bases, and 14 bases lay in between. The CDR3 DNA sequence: TGTGCCAGCAGTCCGATAAGAGAGAACGAGCAGTACTTC. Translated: CASSPIRENEQYF.

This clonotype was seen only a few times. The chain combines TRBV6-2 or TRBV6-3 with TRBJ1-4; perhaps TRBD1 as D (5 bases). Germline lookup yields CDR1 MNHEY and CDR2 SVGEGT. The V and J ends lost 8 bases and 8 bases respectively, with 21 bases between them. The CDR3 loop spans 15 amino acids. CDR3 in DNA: TGTGCCAGCCGTCGTATCCGACAGTTCCGGGAAAAACTGTTTTTT. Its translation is CASRRIRQFREKLFF.

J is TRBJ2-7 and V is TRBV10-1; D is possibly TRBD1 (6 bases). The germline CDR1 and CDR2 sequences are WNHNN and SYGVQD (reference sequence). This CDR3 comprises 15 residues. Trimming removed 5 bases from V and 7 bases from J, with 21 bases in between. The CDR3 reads CASSSDRFGTQEQYF. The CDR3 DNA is TGCGCCAGCAGTTCCGACAGGTTTGGGACCCAAGAGCAGTACTTC.

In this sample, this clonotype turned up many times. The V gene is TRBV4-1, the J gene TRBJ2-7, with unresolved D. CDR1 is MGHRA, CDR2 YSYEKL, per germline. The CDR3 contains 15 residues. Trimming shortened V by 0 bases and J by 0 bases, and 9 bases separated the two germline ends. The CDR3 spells CASSQEVASSYEQYF. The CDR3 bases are TGCGCCAGCAGCCAAGAGGTGGCGAGCTCCTACGAGCAGTACTTC.

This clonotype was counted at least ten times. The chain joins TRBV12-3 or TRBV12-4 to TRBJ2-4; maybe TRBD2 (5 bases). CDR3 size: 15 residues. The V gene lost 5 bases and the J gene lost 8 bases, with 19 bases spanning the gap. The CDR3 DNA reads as TGTGCCAGCAGTCCCAGCCTACTAGTACATCACATTCAGTACTTC. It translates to CASSPSLLVHHIQYF.

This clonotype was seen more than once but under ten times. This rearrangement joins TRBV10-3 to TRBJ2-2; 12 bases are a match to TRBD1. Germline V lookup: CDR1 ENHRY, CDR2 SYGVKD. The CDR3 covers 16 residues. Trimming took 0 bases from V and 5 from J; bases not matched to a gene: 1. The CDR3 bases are TGTGCCATCAGTGAGTCGGGACAGGGGGCTACCGGGGAGCTGTTTTTT. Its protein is CAISESGQGATGELFF.

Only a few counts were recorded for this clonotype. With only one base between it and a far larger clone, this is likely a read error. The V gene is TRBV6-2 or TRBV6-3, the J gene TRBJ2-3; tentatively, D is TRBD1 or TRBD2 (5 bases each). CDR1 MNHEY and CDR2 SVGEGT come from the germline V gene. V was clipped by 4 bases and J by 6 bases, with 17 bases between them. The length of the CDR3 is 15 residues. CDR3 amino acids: CASSFFLGVRDTQYF. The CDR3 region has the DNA TGTGCCAGCAGTTTTTTCCTGGGGGTCCGGGATACGCAGTATTTT.

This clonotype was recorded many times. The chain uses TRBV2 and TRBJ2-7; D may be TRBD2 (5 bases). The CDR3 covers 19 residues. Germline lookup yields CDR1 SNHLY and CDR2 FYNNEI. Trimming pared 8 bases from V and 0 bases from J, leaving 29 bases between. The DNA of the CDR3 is TGTGCCAGCCTGCTGAGCGTAGTTGGGAGCCTTACCTCCTCCTACGAGCAGTACTTC. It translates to CASLLSVVGSLTSSYEQYF.